The entry that follows covers one T cell receptor (beta chain) sequence. What it binds is unknown. Treatment of the sample: oral pan-JAK inhibitor, 5-10 mg twice daily. PBMCs served as the source from which CD4+ and CD8+ T cells were sorted. This sample was taken from a study of CD8+ T cells in alopecia areata. Study in general: Using the percentage of affected scalp area, treated patients' severity was scored. Whole-study findings and limits: Clonality exceeded that of normal scalp in lesional scalp, most notably in alopecia totalis/universalis.

Per germline, CDR1 LNHNV and CDR2 YYDKDF (reference sequence). The CDR3 has 15 amino acids. V lost 1 base and J 5 bases, leaving 15 bases between the germline ends. RNA was isolated and reverse transcribed to cDNA, the sequencing template. Measured with immunoSEQ multiplex PCR; TCRdb has only the in-frame clones, and not every one. The table lists 150,000 to 200,000 clones, around three fifths of them singletons. The rearrangement links TRBV15 to TRBJ2-7, with D maybe TRBD1 (5 bases). The specimen was CD4+ T cells sorted from blood, collected at week 49, from a patient treated with tofacitinib. This TCR was recovered from a human donor with alopecia areata. The CDR3 reads CATSRGTDIIHEQYF. CDR3 DNA: TGTGCCACCAGCAGAGGGACGGACATAATCCACGAGCAGTACTTC.